The 9 T cell receptor beta chains in this list originate from one sample, sequenced in a study of response to subunit inactivated influenza vaccine. A single record per CDR3 protein comes from TCRdb applying MiXCR to the RT-PCR reads. The table shows approximately 700,000 distinct CDR3 sequences, with around 14% occurring only once. Sequencing was performed on PBMCs from blood, taken about 11 days after vaccination. The receptors come from a man between 50 and 59 years old who received an inactivated influenza vaccine.

V usage is TRBV10-3 and J usage is TRBJ2-7; D may be TRBD2 (6 bases). Germline lookup yields CDR1 ENHRY and CDR2 SYGVKD. V was shortened by 0 bases and J by 6 bases, with 12 bases between the two germline ends. CDR3 length: 14 residues. The CDR3 loop reads CAISESNNSGEQYF. In DNA, the CDR3 is TGTGCCATCAGTGAGTCGAATAATAGCGGCGAGCAGTACTTC.

The J gene is TRBJ2-2, the V gene TRBV24-1; TRBD1 matches at 7 bases. The CDR3 has 13 amino acids. V shed 9 bases, J shed 8 bases, and the junction held 8 bases outside the gene matches. Germline V gives CDR1 KGHDR, CDR2 SFDVKD. CDR3 loop: CATADRVAGELFF. The CDR3 coding sequence is TGTGCCACCGCCGACAGGGTCGCTGGGGAGCTGTTTTTT.

V gene TRBV15 combines with J gene TRBJ2-3; possibly TRBD2 for D (7 bases). The CDR3 sequence is 13 residues long. The germline V and J ends were trimmed by 5 bases and 5 bases, with 11 bases remaining between them. CDR1 is LNHNV and CDR2 is YYDKDF in the germline V gene (reference sequence). CDR3 DNA sequence: TGTGCCACCAGCCCAAGGGGGGGAGATACGCAGTATTTT. Encoded protein: CATSPRGGDTQYF.

In nucleotides, the CDR3 is TGTGCCAGCAGATCACAATCTAGCACAGATACGCAGTATTTT. This translates into CASRSQSSTDTQYF. This rearrangement joins TRBV6-1 to TRBJ2-3; D remains ambiguous. Germline CDR1 reads MNHNS; CDR2 reads SASEGT. The CDR3 sequence is 14 residues long. Between the trimmed V and J ends, which lost 6 bases and 0 bases, there was a span of 10 bases.

J is TRBJ2-4 and V is TRBV7-8, with D possibly being TRBD1 or TRBD2 (5 bases each). The germline CDR1 and CDR2 sequences are SGHVS and FQNEAQ. CDR3 length: 13 amino acids. Trimming removed 1 base at V and 11 bases at J, with 12 bases between. CDR3 bases: TGTGCCAGCAGCTTAGGAACAGTGGGGGTTCAGTACTTC. This gives the protein CASSLGTVGVQYF.

This clonotype has just a few counts. The chain couples TRBV28 to TRBJ2-7; D gene uncertain. Germline CDR1 MDHEN, CDR2 SYDVKM. The CDR3 loop spans 12 amino acids. Trimming removed 7 bases from V and 0 bases from J, with 7 bases in between. CDR3 in DNA: TGTGCCAGCAAAAGATTCTCCTACGAGCAGTACTTC. Its protein product is CASKRFSYEQYF. The whole variable domain, filled in from reference TRBV28 and TRBJ2-7, reads DVKVTQSSRYLVKRTGEKVFLECVQDMDHENMFWYRQDPGLGLRLIYFSYDVKMKEKGDIPEGYSVSREKKERFSLILESASTNQTSMYLCASKRFSYEQYFGPGTRLTVT.

The chain combines TRBV24-1 with TRBJ2-3, with D tentatively TRBD1 (5 bases). CDR3 length: 14 amino acids. Trimming stripped 4 bases from V and 4 bases from J, with 11 bases between. Germline lookup yields CDR1 KGHDR and CDR2 SFDVKD. This chain's CDR3 is CATSDSDSPDTQYF. CDR3 DNA sequence: TGTGCCACCAGTGACTCCGACAGCCCAGATACGCAGTATTTT.

This clonotype occurred many times. This chain joins TRBV20-1 and TRBJ2-2; TRBD1 aligns across 8 bases. CDR1 and CDR2 from the germline V gene are DFQATT and SNEGSKA (reference sequence). Trimming cost V 5 bases and J 3 bases; bases outside gene matches: 5. CDR3 size: 14 residues. CDR3 loop: CSACRGHDTGELFF. In DNA, the CDR3 is TGCAGTGCTTGCAGGGGGCACGACACCGGGGAGCTGTTTTTT.

This clonotype was seen a few times. This chain links TRBV29-1 with TRBJ2-3; maybe TRBD1 (5 bases). The CDR3 is 13 residues long. Trimming took off 7 bases at V and 0 bases at J, with 11 bases between the two ends. The germline CDR1 and CDR2 sequences are SQVTM and ANQGSEA. This chain's CDR3 is CSARQPSTDTQYF. The CDR3 DNA reads TGCAGCGCCAGACAGCCTAGCACAGATACGCAGTATTTT.